The TCR beta chain described here comes from a study of cytomegalovirus exposure and HLA in healthy donors. Overall study results and limits: The study labeled approximately 150 TCR beta chains cytomegalovirus-associated. Fewer N-insertions than the roughly 630-donor mean were reportedly shown by an Asian-associated ancestry cluster in a later analysis.

Primers for the PCR totalled 60 Vbeta and 13 Jbeta. Only in-frame clones appear in the TCRdb table, and some are missing; sequencing was by immunoSEQ multiplex PCR. The sample lists about 100,000 clones, around 80% occurring once. V lost 0 bases and J 5 bases, leaving 5 bases between the germline ends. Germline V gene sequence: CDR1 SGHDT, CDR2 YYEEEE. The CDR3 is 12 residues long. As regards this clone: As yet, its antigen is unknown.

Sequenced input: PBMCs. V is TRBV5-6 and J is TRBJ2-5; a weak D match, TRBD2 (5 bases). The receptor's source is a man aged 25-40 years in good health and CMV-seronegative. CDR3 coding DNA: TGTGCCAGCAGCTTGGCGGGGGAGACCCAGTACTTC. Protein product: CASSLAGETQYF.